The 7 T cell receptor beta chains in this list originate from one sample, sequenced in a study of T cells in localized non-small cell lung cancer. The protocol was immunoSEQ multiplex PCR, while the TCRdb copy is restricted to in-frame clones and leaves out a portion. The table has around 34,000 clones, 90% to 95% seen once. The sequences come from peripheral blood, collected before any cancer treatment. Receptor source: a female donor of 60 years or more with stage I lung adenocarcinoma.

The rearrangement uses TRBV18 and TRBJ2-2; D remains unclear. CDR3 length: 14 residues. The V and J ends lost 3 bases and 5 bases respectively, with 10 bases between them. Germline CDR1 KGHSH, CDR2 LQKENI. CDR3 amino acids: CASSPWGITGELFF. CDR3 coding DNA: TGTGCCAGCTCACCGTGGGGTATTACCGGGGAGCTGTTTTTT.

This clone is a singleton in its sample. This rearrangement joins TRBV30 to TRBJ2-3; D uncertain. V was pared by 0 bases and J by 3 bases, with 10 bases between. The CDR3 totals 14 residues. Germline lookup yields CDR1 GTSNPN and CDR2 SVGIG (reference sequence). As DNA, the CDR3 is TGTGCCTGGAGTGTAGGCGAACTGACAGATACGCAGTATTTT. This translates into CAWSVGELTDTQYF.

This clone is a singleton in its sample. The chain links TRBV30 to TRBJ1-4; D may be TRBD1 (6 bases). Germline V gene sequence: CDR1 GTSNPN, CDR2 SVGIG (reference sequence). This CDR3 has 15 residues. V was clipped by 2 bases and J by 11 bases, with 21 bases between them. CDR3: CAWSTTGTKVGKLFF. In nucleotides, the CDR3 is TGTGCCTGGAGTACCACCGGGACAAAAGTCGGGAAACTGTTTTTT. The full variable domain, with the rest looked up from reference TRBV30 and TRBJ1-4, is SQTIHQWPATLVQPVGSPLSLECTVEGTSNPNLYWYRQAAGRGLQLLFYSVGIGQISSEVPQNLSASRPQDRQFILSSKKLLLSDSGFYLCAWSTTGTKVGKLFFGSGTQLSVL.

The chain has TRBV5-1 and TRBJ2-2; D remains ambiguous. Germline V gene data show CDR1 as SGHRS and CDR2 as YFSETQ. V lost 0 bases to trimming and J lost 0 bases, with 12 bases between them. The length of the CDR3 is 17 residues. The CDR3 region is CASSLAGRSANTGELFF. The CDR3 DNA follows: TGCGCCAGCAGCTTGGCCGGCAGGTCTGCGAACACCGGGGAGCTGTTTTTT.

This CDR3 is CASSYSGTDTQYF. The CDR3 DNA is TGCGCCAGCAGTTATTCCGGCACAGATACGCAGTATTTT. The chain couples TRBV4-1 to TRBJ2-3; unclear D gene. Trimming removed 6 bases from V and 1 base from J, with 8 bases in between. The CDR3 extends over 13 amino acids. The germline V gene encodes CDR1 MGHRA and CDR2 YSYEKL.

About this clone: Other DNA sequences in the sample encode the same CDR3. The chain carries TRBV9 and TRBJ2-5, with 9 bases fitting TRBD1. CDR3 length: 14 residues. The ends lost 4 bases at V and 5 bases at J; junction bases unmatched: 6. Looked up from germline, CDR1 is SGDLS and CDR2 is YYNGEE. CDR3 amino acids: CASSLQGAGETQYF. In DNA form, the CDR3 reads TGTGCCAGCAGCTTACAGGGGGCCGGGGAGACCCAGTACTTC.

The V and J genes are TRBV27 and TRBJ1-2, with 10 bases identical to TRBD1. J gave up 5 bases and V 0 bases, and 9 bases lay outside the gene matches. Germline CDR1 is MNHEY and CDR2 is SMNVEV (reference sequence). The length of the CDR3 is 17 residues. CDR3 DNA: TGTGCCAGCAGTTTATCCTCGGGGGGGACAGGGGCATATGGCTACACCTTC. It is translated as CASSLSSGGTGAYGYTF.